The entry below describes one TCR beta chain. This specimen comes from a study of T cell changes during pregnancy in multiple sclerosis. Profiled with immunoSEQ multiplex PCR; TCRdb holds only in-frame clones, not every one. Of about 110,000 clones in the sample, less than 95% were seen once. The receptor comes from a female donor with multiple sclerosis, enrolled in a pregnancy study. The sample was peripheral blood, taken after pregnancy.

CDR3 protein: CASGPGGREQYF. DNA of the CDR3: TGTGCCAGCGGGCCAGGGGGCAGAGAGCAGTACTTC. The rearrangement uses TRBV6-6 and TRBJ2-7; 8 bases fit TRBD1. The germline CDR1 and CDR2 sequences are MNHNY and SVGAGI (reference sequence). The CDR3 is 12 amino acids. V lost 8 bases and J lost 7; bases outside the gene matches: 7.